A single sample is the source of the 26 T cell receptor beta chains below, sequenced in a study of blood T cell repertoires in COVID-19. The assay was immunoSEQ multiplex PCR, and TCRdb's table has in-frame clones only and misses some. The repertoire holds about 100,000 clones, with approximately 86% as singletons. Material for sequencing was peripheral blood. The receptors come from a man over 45 with active or convalescent COVID-19.

The V gene is TRBV11-2, the J gene TRBJ1-2; TRBD1 matches 8 bases. This CDR3 spans 16 amino acids. The germline V gene has CDR1 SGHAT and CDR2 FQNNGV. V dropped 4 bases and J dropped 4; count of bases not matched to a gene: 11. The CDR3 loop is CASSSPGSRGLYGYTF. CDR3 bases: TGTGCCAGCAGCTCCCCCGGTAGCAGGGGGCTCTATGGCTACACCTTC.

The gene calls are TRBV6-6 and TRBJ2-3; TRBD2 might be the D (6 bases). V was cut by 4 bases and J by 4 bases, with 15 bases left in between. This CDR3 has 15 amino acids. Germline V gene lookup returns CDR1 MNHNY and CDR2 SVGAGI (reference sequence). CDR3 sequence (DNA): TGTGCCAGCAGTTTCCGGGACTTAATTTCAGATACGCAGTATTTT. Translating it yields CASSFRDLISDTQYF.

V usage is TRBV12-3 or TRBV12-4 and J usage is TRBJ1-2; D is uncertain. V was trimmed by 3 bases and J by 8 bases, leaving 10 bases between them. The CDR3 extends over 12 amino acids. The DNA of the CDR3 is TGTGCCAGCAGTTTTTTCCCTCGGGGCTACACCTTC. Amino acids: CASSFFPRGYTF.

The chain is built from TRBV5-5 and TRBJ2-1, with TRBD1 matching 10 bases. The V gene's germline CDR1 is SGHKS and CDR2 YYEKEE (reference sequence). The ends lost 6 bases at V and 11 bases at J; junction bases unmatched: 11. The CDR3 contains 14 residues. The CDR3 sequence is CASTSAGTGEQQFF. The CDR3 DNA reads TGTGCCAGCACTTCCGCGGGGACAGGGGAGCAGCAGTTCTTC.

V and J are TRBV12-3 or TRBV12-4 and TRBJ2-3; TRBD1 aligns across 7 bases. CDR3 length equals 13 residues. With 5 bases clipped from V and 5 bases from J, the junction kept 4 bases outside the gene matches. CDR3 amino acids: CASSIGGGDTQYF. CDR3 nucleotide sequence: TGTGCCAGCAGTATAGGGGGCGGAGATACGCAGTATTTT.

The chain couples TRBV6-6 to TRBJ2-1, with TRBD2 matching over 11 bases. Losses at the gene ends were 6 bases for V and 7 bases for J; bases not matched to a gene: 5. CDR3 size: 14 residues. CDR1 MNHNY and CDR2 SVGAGI come from the germline V gene (reference sequence). CDR3 sequence (DNA): TGTGCCAGCAGCGGGCTAGCGGGAGGTAATGAGCAGTTCTTC. This encodes CASSGLAGGNEQFF.

The V gene is TRBV6-5, the J gene TRBJ1-1; D is possibly TRBD1 (5 bases). The ends were cut back, 0 bases at V and 3 bases at J, with 8 bases in the middle. The CDR3 is made up of 14 amino acids. Germline V gene sequence: CDR1 MNHEY, CDR2 SVGAGI. This chain's CDR3 is CASSYSWGDTEAFF. The CDR3 DNA follows: TGTGCCAGCAGTTACTCGTGGGGGGACACTGAAGCTTTCTTT.

In its sample, this clone was seen once. V usage is TRBV7-6 and J usage is TRBJ2-7; 14 nucleotides agree with TRBD2. The CDR3 covers 17 residues. Looked up from germline, CDR1 is SGHVS and CDR2 is FNYEAQ. V trimming: 5 bases; J trimming: 4 bases; junction bases outside the gene matches: 10. CDR3 amino acids: CASSARLAGGLVYEQYF. CDR3 in DNA: TGTGCCAGCAGCGCCCGACTAGCGGGAGGGCTGGTGTACGAGCAGTACTTC.

As DNA, the CDR3 is TGTGCCAGCAGCTCCGGGACTAGCGGGAGATTGGATCAGTACTTC. It yields the protein CASSSGTSGRLDQYF. The chain joins TRBV5-4 to TRBJ2-7, with 14 positions matching TRBD2. V shed 3 bases, J shed 10 bases, and the junction held 9 bases outside the gene matches. From germline, CDR1 is SGHNT and CDR2 YYREEE (reference sequence). The CDR3 length is 15 residues. The complete variable domain, with remaining parts taken from reference TRBV5-4 and TRBJ2-7, reads ETGVTQSPTHLIKTRGQQVTLRCSSQSGHNTVSWYQQALGQGPQFIFQYYREEENGRGNFPPRFSGLQFPNYSSELNVNALELDDSALYLCASSSGTSGRLDQYFGPGTRLTVT.

The rearrangement joins TRBV6-5 to TRBJ2-1; 8 nucleotides agree with TRBD1. Germline V lookup: CDR1 MNHEY, CDR2 SVGAGI. The CDR3 runs to 14 residues. The V segment lost 2 bases and the J segment 8 bases; nucleotides outside the gene matches: 5. In DNA form, the CDR3 reads TGTGCCAGCAGTTACCTACAGGGGGGCTATGAGCAGTTCTTC. Translation gives CASSYLQGGYEQFF.

This clone appeared a single time. The chain is built from TRBV9 and TRBJ1-4; 7 bases fit TRBD1. From germline, CDR1 is SGDLS and CDR2 YYNGEE. The CDR3 runs 14 residues. V lost 4 bases, J lost 8 bases, and 8 bases stayed unmatched. CDR3 amino acids: CASSRQGLGEKLFF. For the CDR3, the DNA is TGTGCCAGCAGCCGACAGGGCTTGGGGGAAAAACTGTTTTTT.

This clone came up once. This rearrangement joins TRBV3-1 (or the pseudogene TRBV3-2) to TRBJ2-2; D is possibly TRBD2 (5 bases). CDR1 is LGHDT, CDR2 YNNKEL, per germline (reference sequence). This CDR3 is built from 16 residues. Trimming stripped 3 bases from V and 5 bases from J, with 16 bases between. CDR3 in amino acids: CASSHLGKEGTGELFF. CDR3 bases: TGTGCCAGCAGCCATTTGGGTAAAGAGGGAACCGGGGAGCTGTTTTTT.

V usage is TRBV5-1 and J usage is TRBJ2-7; 10 positions agree with TRBD1. The V segment lost 3 bases and the J segment 7 bases; nucleotides outside the gene matches: 13. The CDR3 totals 16 residues. Germline V gives CDR1 SGHRS, CDR2 YFSETQ. The CDR3 sequence: CASSWTGTGDSGEQYF. The CDR3 nucleotides are TGCGCCAGCAGCTGGACCGGGACAGGGGATTCGGGGGAGCAGTACTTC.

The table lists this clone with a count of one. The chain has TRBV11-2 and TRBJ2-5; 7 bases agree with TRBD1. The CDR3 extends over 14 amino acids. V was clipped by 5 bases and J by 2 bases; unmatched bases: 5. The germline CDR1 and CDR2 sequences are SGHAT and FQNNGV. CDR3 protein: CASSTWDRQETQYF. CDR3 coding DNA: TGTGCCAGCAGCACCTGGGACAGACAAGAGACCCAGTACTTC.

This chain joins TRBV7-8 and TRBJ1-5, with 8 bases lining up with TRBD1. Germline V lookup: CDR1 SGHVS, CDR2 FQNEAQ. The CDR3 extends over 13 amino acids. After removal of 6 bases from V and 5 bases from J, the junction contained 3 bases not matched to a gene. CDR3 DNA sequence: TGTGCCAGCAGTCCCAGGGGGCATCAGCCCCAGCATTTT. This translates into CASSPRGHQPQHF.

A few counts support this clone. Its ends do not fully match the called genes, so a read error is possible. The CDR3 nucleotides are TGCGCAAGCACTAGCGGGAGGGAGGGTGAGCAGTTCTTC. Protein sequence: CASTSGREGEQFF. The V and J genes are TRBV5-1 and TRBJ2-1; 13 bases agree with TRBD2. CDR3 length: 13 residues. CDR1 SGHRS and CDR2 YFSETQ come from the germline V gene.

The chain recombines TRBV3-1 (or the pseudogene TRBV3-2) with TRBJ1-1; D remains ambiguous. The germline V and J ends were trimmed by 2 bases and 1 base, with 8 bases remaining between them. Germline V lookup: CDR1 LGHDT, CDR2 YNNKEL (reference sequence). This CDR3 contains 14 residues. CDR3 nucleotides: TGTGCCAGCAGCCAATGGGAGAGGAACACTGAAGCTTTCTTT. Translating gives CASSQWERNTEAFF.

The chain employs TRBV14 and TRBJ1-2; a weak D match, TRBD1 (6 bases). V was shortened by 4 bases and J by 4 bases, with 22 bases between the two germline ends. CDR1 is SGHDN, CDR2 FVKESK, per germline. This CDR3 has 17 residues. The CDR3 sequence is CASSLDKSPRTAYGYTF. The CDR3, as DNA: TGTGCCAGCAGCCTCGACAAGTCCCCGCGGACAGCCTATGGCTACACCTTC.

The table lists this clone with a count of one. The rearrangement joins TRBV2 to TRBJ1-6; 7 nucleotides align to TRBD1. CDR3 size: 16 residues. From germline, CDR1 is SNHLY and CDR2 FYNNEI. The V and J ends lost 5 bases and 7 bases, in that order; junction bases with no gene match: 11. CDR3 amino acids: CASSLSLQGLNSPLHF. CDR3 bases: TGTGCCAGCAGTCTTTCGTTACAGGGGTTGAATTCACCCCTCCACTTT.

CDR3 nucleotides: TGTGCCAGCTCACCAAATCTCAATAGCGCCGAGCAGTTCTTC. Protein product: CASSPNLNSAEQFF. The chain links TRBV18 to TRBJ2-1; D possibly corresponds to TRBD2 (5 bases). CDR1 is KGHSH, CDR2 LQKENI, per germline. The CDR3 has 14 residues. V was clipped by 2 bases and J by 10 bases, with 15 bases between them.

This rearrangement joins TRBV18 to TRBJ2-5; D unclear. The CDR3 sequence is 13 residues long. V lost 2 bases and J lost 0, with 4 bases in between. CDR1 and CDR2 from the germline V gene are KGHSH and LQKENI. CDR3 nucleotides: TGTGCCAGCTCACCAAGAGACCAAGAGACCCAGTACTTC. Translated: CASSPRDQETQYF.

The chain links TRBV11-3 to TRBJ1-4; no definite D call. This CDR3 is built from 15 residues. Between the trimmed V and J ends, which lost 2 bases and 8 bases, there was a span of 15 bases. Germline CDR1 SGHNT, CDR2 YENEEA. The CDR3 region is CASSLRRGVQEKLFF. The DNA for the CDR3 is TGTGCCAGCAGCTTACGTCGCGGGGTCCAGGAAAAACTGTTTTTT.

The chain joins TRBV9 to TRBJ2-3; 10 nucleotides line up with TRBD2. Trimming took 4 bases from V and 3 from J; bases not matched to a gene: 5. CDR3 length: 15 amino acids. CDR1 is SGDLS, CDR2 YYNGEE, per germline. This CDR3 is CASSHRTSGTDTQYF. CDR3 coding DNA: TGTGCCAGCAGCCACCGGACTAGCGGAACAGATACGCAGTATTTT. Full variable domain (rest looked up from reference TRBV9 and TRBJ2-3): DSGVTQTPKHLITATGQRVTLRCSPRSGDLSVYWYQQSLDQGLQFLIQYYNGEERAKGNILERFSAQQFPDLHSELNLSSLELGDSALYFCASSHRTSGTDTQYFGPGTRLTVL.

V gene TRBV16 combines with J gene TRBJ1-1, with D uncertain. Germline lookup yields CDR1 KGHSY and CDR2 FQNENV. Deletions cut 4 bases from V and 6 bases from J, with 12 bases between. The CDR3 is 13 residues long. The CDR3 protein is CASSPLAGAEAFF. The CDR3, as DNA: TGTGCCAGCAGCCCCCTGGCGGGAGCTGAAGCTTTCTTT.

The chain uses TRBV6-1 and TRBJ2-1, with 11 bases aligning to TRBD2. V dropped 4 bases and J dropped 7; count of bases not matched to a gene: 15. The CDR3 has 18 residues. CDR1 and CDR2 (germline): MNHNS, SASEGT. The CDR3 DNA reads TGTGCCAGCAGTGGAGTGATGAGTCCTAGCGGGAGGTGGAATGAGCAGTTCTTC. It yields the protein CASSGVMSPSGRWNEQFF.

The chain carries TRBV28 and TRBJ2-1, with D maybe TRBD2 (5 bases). Trimming cost V 1 base and J 6 bases, with 7 bases left between them. This CDR3 comprises 13 residues. CDR1 is MDHEN and CDR2 is SYDVKM in the germline V gene. The CDR3 sequence is CASSLLRGNEQFF. The CDR3 nucleotides are TGTGCCAGCAGTTTATTACGGGGCAATGAGCAGTTCTTC.